The rows below give T cell receptor beta chains drawn from one sample of a study of human T cells and chemical hapten exposure. One entry per CDR3 protein results from TCRdb running MiXCR on the RACE reads. The sample lists 360,000 or so distinct CDR3 sequences, 6% to 7% occurring once. The starting material was whole blood, obtained in connection with sensitization to the hapten diphenylcyclopropenone (DPC). Receptors were obtained from a woman between 18 and 29 years old with alopecia areata. Some clones in this sample may be carry-over from other donors' samples. Both conserved end residues are part of each CDR3. The order of the fields is V gene, J gene, D gene, clone size, CDR3 protein, CDR3 DNA. A D gene is named only where the DNA matches it firmly. Clone size is stated in some rows and not others, as once, few, many or a class when expanded.

v_gene: TRBV10-3; j_gene: TRBJ1-4; d_gene: TRBD1; abundance: few; CDR3aa: CAISEKDRGPSGEKLFF; CDR3nt: TGTGCCATCAGTGAGAAGGACAGGGGGCCCTCTGGGGAAAAACTGTTTTTT
v_gene: TRBV3-1; j_gene: TRBJ2-5; d_gene: -; abundance: -; CDR3aa: CASSRRSETQYF; CDR3nt: TGTGCCAGCAGCAGAAGGTCGGAGACCCAGTACTTC
v_gene: TRBV5-1; j_gene: TRBJ1-1; d_gene: -; abundance: many; CDR3aa: CASSLGTAMNTEAFF; CDR3nt: TGCGCCAGCAGCTTGGGTACAGCCATGAACACTGAAGCTTTCTTT
v_gene: TRBV10-2; j_gene: TRBJ1-6; d_gene: TRBD1; abundance: -; CDR3aa: CASSVGGGSSPLHF; CDR3nt: TGCGCCAGCAGTGTTGGAGGGGGCAGTTCACCCCTCCACTTT
v_gene: TRBV6-2/TRBV6-3; j_gene: TRBJ1-2; d_gene: -; abundance: few; CDR3aa: CASSSSELDGYTF; CDR3nt: TGTGCCAGCAGTTCAAGCGAACTAGATGGCTACACCTTC
v_gene: TRBV5-1; j_gene: TRBJ2-1; d_gene: TRBD1; abundance: many; CDR3aa: CASSQDRAADNEQFF; CDR3nt: TGCGCCAGCAGCCAGGACAGGGCGGCAGACAATGAGCAGTTCTTC
v_gene: TRBV7-2; j_gene: TRBJ2-1; d_gene: -; abundance: few; CDR3aa: CASSLALKNAEQFF; CDR3nt: TGTGCCAGCAGCTTAGCGTTAAAGAACGCCGAGCAGTTCTTC
v_gene: TRBV15; j_gene: TRBJ2-3; d_gene: -; abundance: -; CDR3aa: CATSPDFGTDTQYF; CDR3nt: TGTGCCACCAGCCCGGACTTCGGCACAGATACGCAGTATTTT
v_gene: TRBV6-6; j_gene: TRBJ2-4; d_gene: -; abundance: few; CDR3aa: CASSEPGAKNIQYF; CDR3nt: TGTGCCAGCAGCGAGCCGGGCGCCAAAAACATTCAGTACTTC
v_gene: TRBV6-6; j_gene: TRBJ1-1; d_gene: -; abundance: many; CDR3aa: CASGDRDRSVEAFF; CDR3nt: TGTGCCAGCGGTGACCGGGACCGTTCGGTTGAGGCTTTCTTT
v_gene: TRBV28; j_gene: TRBJ2-7; d_gene: -; abundance: many; CDR3aa: CASSFIGDTYEQYF; CDR3nt: TGTGCCAGCAGTTTCATCGGTGACACCTACGAGCAGTACTTC
v_gene: TRBV6-5; j_gene: TRBJ1-1; d_gene: -; abundance: many; CDR3aa: CASSFRTAMNTEAFF; CDR3nt: TGTGCCAGCAGTTTCCGGACGGCCATGAACACTGAAGCTTTCTTT
v_gene: TRBV7-6; j_gene: TRBJ2-5; d_gene: -; abundance: many; CDR3aa: CASSLQAVGGTQYF; CDR3nt: TGTGCCAGCAGCTTACAAGCGGTTGGGGGAACCCAGTACTTC
v_gene: TRBV9; j_gene: TRBJ2-1; d_gene: TRBD2; abundance: many; CDR3aa: CASSVGASGAYNEQFF; CDR3nt: TGTGCCAGCAGCGTAGGGGCTAGCGGGGCCTACAATGAGCAGTTCTTC
v_gene: TRBV7-3; j_gene: TRBJ2-7; d_gene: -; abundance: -; CDR3aa: CASRSAENYEQYF; CDR3nt: TGTGCCAGCAGGAGCGCGGAAAACTACGAGCAGTACTTC
v_gene: TRBV28; j_gene: TRBJ2-2; d_gene: -; abundance: few; CDR3aa: CASSLWGFTGELFF; CDR3nt: TGTGCCAGCAGTTTATGGGGCTTCACCGGGGAGCTGTTTTTT
v_gene: TRBV12-3/TRBV12-4; j_gene: TRBJ2-5; d_gene: -; abundance: many; CDR3aa: CASSWPEGETQYF; CDR3nt: TGTGCCAGCAGTTGGCCCGAGGGAGAGACCCAGTACTTC
v_gene: TRBV11-3; j_gene: TRBJ1-5; d_gene: -; abundance: many; CDR3aa: CASSLDPPAVNQPQHF; CDR3nt: TGTGCCAGCAGCTTAGATCCCCCGGCAGTTAATCAGCCCCAGCATTTT
v_gene: TRBV12-3/TRBV12-4; j_gene: TRBJ2-7; d_gene: -; abundance: many; CDR3aa: CASRPTGIYEQYF; CDR3nt: TGTGCCAGCAGACCTACAGGGATCTACGAGCAGTACTTC
v_gene: TRBV2; j_gene: TRBJ2-2; d_gene: -; abundance: many; CDR3aa: CASSEALGSIVGELFF; CDR3nt: TGTGCCAGCAGTGAAGCGCTAGGCTCCATCGTCGGGGAGCTGTTTTTT
v_gene: TRBV7-9; j_gene: TRBJ1-2; d_gene: TRBD1; abundance: many; CDR3aa: CASSSTGNYGYTF; CDR3nt: TGTGCCAGCAGCTCGACAGGGAACTATGGCTACACCTTC
v_gene: TRBV2; j_gene: TRBJ1-5; d_gene: -; abundance: -; CDR3aa: CASSAVGNQPQHF; CDR3nt: TGTGCCAGCAGTGCGGTGGGGAATCAGCCCCAGCATTTT
v_gene: TRBV6-2/TRBV6-3; j_gene: TRBJ1-4; d_gene: -; abundance: few; CDR3aa: CASSYLRLEEKLFF; CDR3nt: TGTGCCAGCAGTTACCTCCGTCTAGAGGAAAAACTGTTTTTT
v_gene: TRBV6-1; j_gene: TRBJ2-7; d_gene: -; abundance: -; CDR3aa: CASMGSLWEQYF; CDR3nt: TGTGCCAGCATGGGGTCGCTGTGGGAGCAGTACTTC
v_gene: TRBV6-5; j_gene: TRBJ2-4; d_gene: -; abundance: few; CDR3aa: CASSYLPGLAKNIQYF; CDR3nt: TGTGCCAGCAGTTACTTACCCGGGCTAGCCAAAAACATTCAGTACTTC
v_gene: TRBV7-2; j_gene: TRBJ2-2; d_gene: -; abundance: many; CDR3aa: CASSPTRGGTGELFF; CDR3nt: TGTGCCAGCAGCCCCACCCGAGGGGGGACCGGGGAGCTGTTTTTT
v_gene: TRBV4-1; j_gene: TRBJ1-6; d_gene: -; abundance: few; CDR3aa: CASSQTTAYNSPLHF; CDR3nt: TGCGCCAGCAGCCAAACGACAGCATATAATTCACCCCTCCACTTT
v_gene: TRBV20-1; j_gene: TRBJ2-3; d_gene: TRBD2; abundance: many; CDR3aa: CSARRVLAGETDTQYF; CDR3nt: TGCAGTGCTAGAAGAGTTCTAGCGGGGGAGACAGATACGCAGTATTTT
v_gene: TRBV12-3/TRBV12-4; j_gene: TRBJ2-3; d_gene: TRBD1; abundance: few; CDR3aa: CASRPGTGISDTQYF; CDR3nt: TGTGCCAGCAGGCCCGGGACAGGGATTTCAGATACGCAGTATTTT
v_gene: TRBV7-9; j_gene: TRBJ2-7; d_gene: -; abundance: few; CDR3aa: CASSLVVRQGGDEQYF; CDR3nt: TGTGCCAGCAGCTTAGTCGTTCGGCAGGGAGGCGACGAGCAGTACTTC
v_gene: TRBV5-1; j_gene: TRBJ2-2; d_gene: -; abundance: many; CDR3aa: CASSGGAATIGELFF; CDR3nt: TGCGCCAGCAGCGGAGGGGCCGCAACAATCGGGGAGCTGTTTTTT
v_gene: TRBV20-1; j_gene: TRBJ1-1; d_gene: -; abundance: many; CDR3aa: CSAPSATEAFF; CDR3nt: TGCAGTGCTCCCTCTGCCACTGAAGCTTTCTTT
v_gene: TRBV9; j_gene: TRBJ1-2; d_gene: TRBD1; abundance: few; CDR3aa: CASSGDREDYGYTF; CDR3nt: TGTGCCAGCAGTGGGGACAGGGAGGACTATGGCTACACCTTC
v_gene: TRBV6-6; j_gene: TRBJ2-3; d_gene: -; abundance: -; CDR3aa: CASRLGPTDTQYF; CDR3nt: TGTGCCAGCAGACTTGGCCCGACAGATACGCAGTATTTT
v_gene: TRBV27; j_gene: TRBJ2-5; d_gene: TRBD2; abundance: many; CDR3aa: CASRTSGGAVETQYF; CDR3nt: TGTGCCAGCAGAACTAGCGGGGGGGCAGTAGAGACCCAGTACTTC
v_gene: TRBV12-3/TRBV12-4; j_gene: TRBJ2-1; d_gene: TRBD2; abundance: -; CDR3aa: CASTTIAGGYNEQFF; CDR3nt: TGTGCCAGCACGACTATAGCGGGGGGGTACAATGAGCAGTTCTTC
v_gene: TRBV7-2; j_gene: TRBJ2-7; d_gene: TRBD2; abundance: few; CDR3aa: CASSPSTSVSYEQYF; CDR3nt: TGTGCCAGCAGCCCGTCCACTAGCGTTTCCTACGAGCAGTACTTC
v_gene: TRBV7-9; j_gene: TRBJ2-5; d_gene: -; abundance: many; CDR3aa: CASSPRGDSKETQYF; CDR3nt: TGTGCCAGCAGCCCGAGGGGGGATTCTAAAGAGACCCAGTACTTC
v_gene: TRBV28; j_gene: TRBJ1-5; d_gene: TRBD1; abundance: many; CDR3aa: CASRETGVGNQPQHF; CDR3nt: TGTGCCAGCAGAGAGACAGGGGTGGGCAATCAGCCCCAGCATTTT
v_gene: TRBV5-1; j_gene: TRBJ2-7; d_gene: -; abundance: few; CDR3aa: CASSSISGPYEQYF; CDR3nt: TGCGCCAGCAGCTCCATATCAGGGCCTTACGAGCAGTACTTC
v_gene: TRBV27; j_gene: TRBJ2-3; d_gene: TRBD2; abundance: -; CDR3aa: CASSFGLGSLRTQYF; CDR3nt: TGTGCCAGCAGTTTTGGACTAGGGTCTTTACGTACGCAGTATTTT
v_gene: TRBV4-3; j_gene: TRBJ2-7; d_gene: TRBD2; abundance: -; CDR3aa: CASSQDGGVTYEQYF; CDR3nt: TGCGCCAGCAGCCAAGATGGGGGGGTAACCTACGAGCAGTACTTC
v_gene: TRBV11-1; j_gene: TRBJ2-1; d_gene: -; abundance: few; CDR3aa: CASSTSWENEQFF; CDR3nt: TGTGCCAGCAGCACAAGTTGGGAAAATGAGCAGTTCTTC
v_gene: TRBV2; j_gene: TRBJ2-1; d_gene: -; abundance: many; CDR3aa: CASRGDGLKFF; CDR3nt: TGTGCCAGCAGGGGGGACGGCTTGAAGTTCTTC
v_gene: TRBV3-1; j_gene: TRBJ2-3; d_gene: -; abundance: few; CDR3aa: CASSQDLATGKSADTQYF; CDR3nt: TGTGCCAGCAGCCAAGATCTTGCTACAGGGAAGAGCGCAGATACGCAGTATTTT
v_gene: TRBV10-3; j_gene: TRBJ2-7; d_gene: -; abundance: many; CDR3aa: CAISEGGTYEQYF; CDR3nt: TGTGCCATCAGTGAAGGAGGTACCTACGAGCAGTACTTC
v_gene: TRBV5-4; j_gene: TRBJ2-2; d_gene: TRBD2; abundance: -; CDR3aa: CASSFEPSGAGELFF; CDR3nt: TGTGCCAGCAGCTTCGAGCCTAGCGGAGCCGGGGAGCTGTTTTTT
v_gene: TRBV7-6; j_gene: TRBJ1-4; d_gene: -; abundance: many; CDR3aa: CASSRTSEYEKLFF; CDR3nt: TGTGCCAGCAGCCGGACAAGCGAATATGAAAAACTGTTTTTT
v_gene: TRBV20-1; j_gene: TRBJ1-2; d_gene: TRBD1; abundance: many; CDR3aa: CSATRTGDGYTF; CDR3nt: TGCAGTGCCACCCGGACAGGGGATGGCTACACCTTC